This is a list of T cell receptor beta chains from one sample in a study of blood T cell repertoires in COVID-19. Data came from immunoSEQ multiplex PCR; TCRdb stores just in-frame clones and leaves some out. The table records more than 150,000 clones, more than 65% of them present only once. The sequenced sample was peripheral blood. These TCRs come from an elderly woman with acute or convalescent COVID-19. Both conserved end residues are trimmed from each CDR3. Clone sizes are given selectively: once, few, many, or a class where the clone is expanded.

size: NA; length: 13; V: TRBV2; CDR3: ASKIGAGDDNEQF
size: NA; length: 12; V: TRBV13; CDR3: ASSLGGISYEQY
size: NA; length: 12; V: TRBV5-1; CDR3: ASSLQASGNTIY
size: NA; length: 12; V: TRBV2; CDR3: ASSEGRGDTEAF
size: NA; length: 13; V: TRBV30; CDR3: AWKRGGSSYNEQF
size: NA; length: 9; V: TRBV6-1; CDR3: ASSDPRRIW
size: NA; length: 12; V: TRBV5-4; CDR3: ASSWDREGYGYT
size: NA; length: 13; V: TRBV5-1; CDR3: ASSSGTPGGYEQY
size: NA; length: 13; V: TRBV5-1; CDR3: ASSFAGTMNTEAF
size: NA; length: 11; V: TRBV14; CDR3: ASSQTMNTEAF
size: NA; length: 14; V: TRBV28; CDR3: ASSSYAGGIGNTIY
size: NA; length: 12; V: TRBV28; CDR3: ASSSGQVNEKLF
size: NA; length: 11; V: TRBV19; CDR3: ASTPTGKTEAF
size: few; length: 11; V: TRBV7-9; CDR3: ATQAGGNSPLH
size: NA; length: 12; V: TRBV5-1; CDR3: ASSPGGTGWEAF
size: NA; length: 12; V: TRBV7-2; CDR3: ASSPGQGPYEQY
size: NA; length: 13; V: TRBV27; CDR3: ASSLAGITSQPQH
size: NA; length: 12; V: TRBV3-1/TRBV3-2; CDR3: ASSLTGGGDEQY
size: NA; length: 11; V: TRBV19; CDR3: ASTVGGRREAF
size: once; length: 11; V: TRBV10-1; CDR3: ASSPGQDYGYT
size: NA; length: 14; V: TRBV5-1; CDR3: ASSLTGLTGANVLT
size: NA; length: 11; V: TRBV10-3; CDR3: AIAAYSNQPQH
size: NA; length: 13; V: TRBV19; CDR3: ASSPSGMSTDTQY
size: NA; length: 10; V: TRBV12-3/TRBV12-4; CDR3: ASSPRPTGAF
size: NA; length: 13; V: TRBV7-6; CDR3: ASSSQGAGATEAF